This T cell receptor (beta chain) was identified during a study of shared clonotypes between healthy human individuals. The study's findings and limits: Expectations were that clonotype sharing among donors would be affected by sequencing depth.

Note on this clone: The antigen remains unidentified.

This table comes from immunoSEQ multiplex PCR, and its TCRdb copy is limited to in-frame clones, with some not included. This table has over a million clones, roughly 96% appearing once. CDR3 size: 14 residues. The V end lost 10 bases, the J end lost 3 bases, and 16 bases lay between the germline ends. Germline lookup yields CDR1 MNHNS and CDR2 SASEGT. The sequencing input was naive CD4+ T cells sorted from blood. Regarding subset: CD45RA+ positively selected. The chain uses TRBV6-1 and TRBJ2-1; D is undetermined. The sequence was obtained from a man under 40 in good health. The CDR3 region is CATFRQRVYNEQFF. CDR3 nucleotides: TGTGCCACCTTTCGGCAGCGTGTCTACAATGAGCAGTTCTTC.